These 10 T cell receptor beta chains share one sample of origin, sequenced in a study of blood T cell repertoires in COVID-19. Using immunoSEQ multiplex PCR, the repertoire was profiled, and TCRdb retains in-frame clones only, with some absent. The sample consists of about 120,000 clones, roughly 78% of them appearing once. Material: peripheral blood. The receptors come from a man aged 60 to 75 with active or convalescent COVID-19.

Here the CDR3 reads CASSPLGQGRAEAFF. The CDR3 coding sequence is TGTGCCAGCTCACCCTTGGGGCAGGGGAGGGCTGAAGCTTTCTTT. The chain joins TRBV18 to TRBJ1-1, with a tentative D call TRBD1 (6 bases). Germline V gene lookup returns CDR1 KGHSH and CDR2 LQKENI. Trimming removed 3 bases at V and 6 bases at J, with 17 bases between. The CDR3 is made up of 15 amino acids.

This chain connects TRBV28 to TRBJ2-6, with 12 nucleotides matching TRBD1. There are 19 residues in the CDR3. The V segment lost 2 bases and the J segment 4 bases; nucleotides outside the gene matches: 9. Germline CDR1 and CDR2: MDHEN and SYDVKM. The CDR3 sequence is CASSLTTGQGAEGANVLTF. CDR3 nucleotide sequence: TGTGCCAGCAGTTTAACGACGGGACAGGGGGCGGAAGGGGCCAACGTCCTGACTTTC.

This clone showed up just once. The chain links TRBV3-1 (or the pseudogene TRBV3-2) to TRBJ2-7, with D perhaps TRBD1 (5 bases). Trimming removed 5 bases at V and 5 bases at J, with 16 bases between. The CDR3 loop spans 14 amino acids. Germline loops: CDR1 LGHDT, CDR2 YNNKEL (reference sequence). CDR3 amino acids: CASSFRAGRHEQYF. The CDR3 nucleotides are TGTGCCAGCAGCTTTCGGGCAGGGCGCCACGAGCAGTACTTC.

The rearrangement links TRBV2 to TRBJ2-2, with D unresolved. The CDR3 is 13 residues long. From germline, CDR1 is SNHLY and CDR2 FYNNEI. The germline V and J ends were trimmed by 5 bases and 6 bases, with 10 bases remaining between them. This CDR3 reads CASSILSPGELFF. The CDR3 region has the DNA TGTGCCAGCAGTATTTTATCCCCCGGGGAGCTGTTTTTT.

J is TRBJ2-2 and V is TRBV19; D perhaps matches TRBD1 (5 bases). CDR1 and CDR2 (germline): LNHDA, SQIVND (reference sequence). The CDR3 length is 14 residues. V lost 0 bases and J lost 6, with 8 bases in between. Written as DNA, the CDR3 is TGTGCCAGTAGTATAGATCAGGGCCCCGGGGAGCTGTTTTTT. The encoded protein is CASSIDQGPGELFF.

This clone was seen just once. The DNA of the CDR3 is TGTGCCAGCAGCCAAGAAGCCGCCCGCACAGATACGCAGTATTTT. Amino acid sequence: CASSQEAARTDTQYF. The V gene is TRBV3-1 (or the pseudogene TRBV3-2), the J gene TRBJ2-3; D not resolved. The germline CDR1 and CDR2 sequences are LGHDT and YNNKEL (reference sequence). The CDR3 spans 15 residues. V was shortened by 0 bases and J by 1 base, with 8 bases between the two germline ends.

The chain employs TRBV10-3 and TRBJ2-1; 7 nucleotides agree with TRBD1. The CDR3 extends over 15 amino acids. Losses at the gene ends were 0 bases for V and 4 bases for J; bases not matched to a gene: 3. Germline lookup yields CDR1 ENHRY and CDR2 SYGVKD. CDR3: CAISESRDSYNEQFF. In DNA form, the CDR3 reads TGTGCCATCAGTGAGTCGAGGGACAGTTACAATGAGCAGTTCTTC.

This clone was detected only a few times. The same CDR3 also results from other DNA sequences found in this sample. The chain uses TRBV2 and TRBJ1-2, with D tentatively TRBD1 (5 bases). Germline CDR1 reads SNHLY; CDR2 reads FYNNEI. This CDR3 contains 13 residues. V lost 2 bases, J lost 3 bases, and 7 bases lay in between. CDR3 coding DNA: TGTGCCAGCAGTGAAAGCAGGGACTATGGCTACACCTTC. Protein: CASSESRDYGYTF.

This chain uses TRBV7-9 with TRBJ1-6; TRBD1 matches at 10 bases. CDR1 is SEHNR, CDR2 FQNEAQ, per germline (reference sequence). The length of the CDR3 is 14 residues. V was pared by 1 base and J by 10 bases, with 1 base of the junction left unmatched. CDR3 DNA sequence: TGTGCCAGCAGCTTAGGGACAGGGGGATCACCCCTCCACTTT. This encodes CASSLGTGGSPLHF.

This chain joins TRBV7-2 and TRBJ2-5, with D maybe TRBD2 (7 bases). CDR1 and CDR2 from the germline V gene are SGHTA and FQGNSA. The germline V and J ends were trimmed by 10 bases and 3 bases, with 15 bases remaining between them. This CDR3 has 13 residues. This CDR3 is CATARGAEETQYF. The CDR3 DNA reads as TGTGCCACGGCCCGGGGGGCCGAAGAGACCCAGTACTTC.